This T cell receptor (beta chain) was found in a study of cytotoxic CD8 clonotypes in ibrutinib-treated CLL. For the study at large: For this cohort, patients were ten to eleven relapsed/refractory and some 15 treatment-naive, while approximately 17 were IGHV unmutated. Per sample, productive templates averaged 255,043 and productive rearrangements averaged 94,082. Partial responses totalled roughly 24 and complete responses 2; after median approximately 74 months, about 14 remained remitted and around twelve progressed.

The CDR3 runs 14 residues. Germline lookup yields CDR1 MNHNY and CDR2 SVGAGI (reference sequence). Germline trimming cut 9 bases from V and 3 bases from J; bases unmatched to any gene: 7. With regard to this clone: Antigen: not known.

Profiling relied on immunoSEQ multiplex PCR, and the TCRdb table lists in-frame clones only, not all of them. The data show over 200,000 clones, about 75% seen once. Study-wide points: Baseline clonality was higher than in age-matched healthy donors and moved in step with circulating CD8+ T-cell counts.

The starting material was PBMCs, obtained after 12 months of ibrutinib treatment. The chain combines TRBV6-6 with TRBJ1-5; 8 positions agree with TRBD1. This clonotype originated in a human donor with chronic lymphocytic leukemia. Written as DNA, the CDR3 is TGTGCCAGTAGCCGGACAGGGTCCAATCAGCCCCAGCATTTT. The encoded protein is CASSRTGSNQPQHF.